The 27 T cell receptor beta chains below come from one sample, sequenced in a study of response to subunit inactivated influenza vaccine. TCRdb re-called the RT-PCR reads through MiXCR, storing one row per CDR3 protein. This table has hundreds of thousands of distinct CDR3 sequences, under 20% appearing once. Here the sequenced sample was PBMCs from blood, taken more than 4 days after vaccination. These receptors were collected from a man aged 45-65 years who received an inactivated influenza vaccine.

V gene TRBV28 combines with J gene TRBJ2-5; weak D call: TRBD1 (5 bases). V lost 2 bases to trimming and J lost 9 bases, with 10 bases between them. Germline assignment: CDR1 MDHEN and CDR2 SYDVKM. The CDR3 consists of 12 residues. CDR3 region: CASSLNQGAQYF. In DNA, the CDR3 is TGTGCCAGCAGTTTAAATCAAGGGGCCCAGTACTTC.

This clonotype was detected only a few times. The chain uses TRBV10-3 and TRBJ1-1, with D possibly TRBD1 on 5 matching bases. Trimming took off 4 bases at V and 2 bases at J, with 11 bases between the two ends. This CDR3 comprises 14 residues. Germline CDR1 is ENHRY and CDR2 is SYGVKD. The CDR3 DNA reads TGTGCCATCAGTGTCACCAGGGATAACACTGAAGCTTTCTTT. It yields the protein CAISVTRDNTEAFF.

This clonotype appeared a few times. V gene TRBV12-3 or TRBV12-4 combines with J gene TRBJ2-1; 8 bases map to TRBD2. The CDR3 is made up of 15 amino acids. Germline trimming cut 3 bases from V and 6 bases from J; bases unmatched to any gene: 7. The CDR3 reads CASSFFAGGTNEQFF. As DNA, the CDR3 is TGTGCCAGCAGTTTCTTCGCGGGGGGTACCAATGAGCAGTTCTTC.

This clonotype was recorded a few times. The chain joins TRBV29-1 to TRBJ2-5, with 8 bases aligning to TRBD2. V lost 4 bases, J lost 5 bases, and 12 bases stayed unmatched. Germline loops: CDR1 SQVTM, CDR2 ANQGSEA. This CDR3 contains 15 residues. The CDR3 DNA reads as TGCAGCGTTGGAAAGGCGGGGGGCGCAATGGAGACCCAGTACTTC. Amino acids: CSVGKAGGAMETQYF.

The chain is built from TRBV7-9 and TRBJ2-7; maybe TRBD1 (5 bases). In germline, CDR1 is SEHNR, CDR2 FQNEAQ (reference sequence). This CDR3 contains 12 residues. The V end lost 11 bases, the J end lost 3 bases, and 14 bases lay between the germline ends. The CDR3 loop is CASEGADYEQYF. For the CDR3, the DNA is TGTGCCTCAGAAGGGGCAGACTACGAGCAGTACTTC. The full variable domain, in which reference TRBV7-9 and TRBJ2-7 provide the parts outside the CDR3, is DTGVSQNPRHKITKRGQNVTFRCDPISEHNRLYWYRQTLGQGPEFLTYFQNEAQLEKSRLLSDRFSAERPKGSFSTLEIQRTEQGDSAMYLCASEGADYEQYFGPGTRLTVT.

This clonotype showed up many times. This sequence joins TRBV6-2 or TRBV6-3 and TRBJ1-2; 8 bases align to TRBD1. Germline loops: CDR1 MNHEY, CDR2 SVGEGT. The CDR3 loop spans 16 amino acids. After removal of 6 bases from V and 6 bases from J, the junction contained 15 bases not matched to a gene. The CDR3 spells CASSSSDRGWRHGYTF. For the CDR3, the DNA is TGTGCCAGCAGCTCATCTGACAGGGGTTGGAGGCATGGCTACACCTTC.

This clonotype was seen a few times. This rearrangement joins TRBV4-1 to TRBJ1-5; a weak D match, TRBD1 (5 bases). The CDR3 loop spans 16 amino acids. V lost 3 bases and J 3 bases, leaving 15 bases between the germline ends. Germline V gene sequence: CDR1 MGHRA, CDR2 YSYEKL. The CDR3 reads CASSQPSGGLNQPQHF. The CDR3 DNA reads as TGCGCCAGCAGCCAGCCAAGTGGGGGTCTCAATCAGCCCCAGCATTTT.

This clonotype was seen a handful of times. The V gene is TRBV7-2, the J gene TRBJ1-6; D unclear. The CDR3 sequence is 15 residues long. Trimming removed 1 base at V and 6 bases at J, with 10 bases between. Germline assignment: CDR1 SGHTA and CDR2 FQGNSA. CDR3 amino acids: CASSLVGDGNSPLHF. The CDR3 coding sequence is TGTGCCAGCAGCTTAGTGGGTGATGGTAATTCACCCCTCCACTTT.

The rearrangement links TRBV4-2 to TRBJ2-3; 9 bases match TRBD2. Germline V gene lookup returns CDR1 LGHNA and CDR2 YNFKEQ. Trimming at V came to 1 base and at J to 6 bases, leaving 14 bases not matched to a gene. CDR3 size: 18 residues. This CDR3 reads CASSQGSSGRPDGDTQYF. CDR3 sequence (DNA): TGTGCCAGCAGCCAAGGTTCCAGCGGGAGGCCCGATGGGGATACGCAGTATTTT.

The chain combines TRBV24-1 with TRBJ2-2; no clear D gene. With 6 bases removed from V and 8 bases from J, the gap between germline ends came to 6 bases. The CDR3 is 11 residues long. Germline CDR1 and CDR2: KGHDR and SFDVKD. The CDR3 protein is CATSYGGELFF. CDR3 sequence (DNA): TGTGCCACCAGTTACGGGGGGGAGCTGTTTTTT.

This clonotype was observed a few times. This chain links TRBV7-2 with TRBJ2-1, with a tentative D call TRBD1 (6 bases). The CDR3 has 16 residues. Deletions cut 0 bases from V and 2 bases from J, with 11 bases between. Germline CDR1 is SGHTA and CDR2 is FQGNSA. The chain's CDR3 is CASSLAGTKAYNEQFF. CDR3 in DNA: TGTGCCAGCAGCTTAGCGGGGACAAAAGCCTACAATGAGCAGTTCTTC.

Many counts were recorded for this clonotype. The chain recombines TRBV20-1 with TRBJ1-6, with D uncertain. The CDR3 has 13 amino acids. Germline V lookup: CDR1 DFQATT, CDR2 SNEGSKA (reference sequence). V lost 3 bases and J 6 bases, leaving 9 bases between the germline ends. The CDR3 region has the DNA TGCAGTGCTAGGGACCCTCTTAATTCACCCCTCCACTTT. This sequence encodes CSARDPLNSPLHF.

This clonotype was detected many times. The V call is TRBV12-3 or TRBV12-4, the J call TRBJ2-5; no firm D call. V lost 3 bases and J lost 5, with 7 bases in between. CDR3 length: 12 amino acids. The CDR3 region is CASSFFGETQYF. CDR3 nucleotide sequence: TGTGCCAGCAGTTTCTTTGGGGAGACCCAGTACTTC.

The chain recombines TRBV28 with TRBJ2-5; tentative D call: TRBD2 (5 bases). Trimming took off 10 bases at V and 2 bases at J, with 14 bases between the two ends. The CDR3 is 13 residues long. Germline lookup yields CDR1 MDHEN and CDR2 SYDVKM. CDR3 protein: CATGMALQETQYF. The CDR3 DNA reads as TGTGCCACCGGGATGGCATTACAAGAGACCCAGTACTTC.

This clonotype has a handful of counts. The gene calls are TRBV7-9 and TRBJ2-7; possible D gene TRBD2, 5 bases. The V end was cut by 5 bases, the J end by 4 bases, with 18 bases between. Germline V gene sequence: CDR1 SEHNR, CDR2 FQNEAQ (reference sequence). The CDR3 contains 15 residues. Here the CDR3 DNA reads TGTGCCAGCAGCCCGATGTATGGGGAGACTTACGAGCAGTACTTC. It yields the protein CASSPMYGETYEQYF. Complete variable domain (other parts from reference TRBV7-9 and TRBJ2-7): DTGVSQNPRHKITKRGQNVTFRCDPISEHNRLYWYRQTLGQGPEFLTYFQNEAQLEKSRLLSDRFSAERPKGSFSTLEIQRTEQGDSAMYLCASSPMYGETYEQYFGPGTRLTVT.

This clonotype showed up just a few times. The gene calls are TRBV10-3 and TRBJ2-3; TRBD1 might be the D (7 bases). The CDR3 consists of 14 residues. The germline V gene encodes CDR1 ENHRY and CDR2 SYGVKD. V lost 11 bases and J lost 1, with 16 bases in between. The CDR3 is CAASAGTGTDTQYF. Written as DNA, the CDR3 is TGTGCCGCCTCGGCGGGGACAGGCACAGATACGCAGTATTTT.

This clonotype was picked up many times. This rearrangement joins TRBV28 to TRBJ2-2; D call uncertain. The germline V gene has CDR1 MDHEN and CDR2 SYDVKM. This CDR3 is 13 amino acids long. Trimming left V 6 bases short and J 5 bases short, with 10 bases between. The CDR3 sequence is CASSDTNTGELFF. In DNA form, the CDR3 reads TGTGCCAGCAGCGATACTAATACCGGGGAGCTGTTTTTT.

The V gene is TRBV28, the J gene TRBJ2-5; 13 bases fit TRBD2. The CDR3 runs 16 residues. Germline trimming cut 2 bases from V and 5 bases from J; bases unmatched to any gene: 5. Germline V CDR1 and CDR2: MDHEN, SYDVKM. The DNA of the CDR3 is TGTGCCAGCAGTTTACTAGGACTAGCGGGAGTTGAGACCCAGTACTTC. Protein product: CASSLLGLAGVETQYF.

This clonotype was recorded a few times. This chain joins TRBV4-2 and TRBJ2-6, with D hard to call. The CDR3 contains 14 residues. Trimming shortened V by 3 bases and J by 0 bases, and 3 bases separated the two germline ends. Germline V gene data show CDR1 as LGHNA and CDR2 as YNFKEQ. CDR3 coding DNA: TGTGCCAGCAGCCAGGTCTCTGGGGCCAACGTCCTGACTTTC. Its protein is CASSQVSGANVLTF.

This CDR3 reads CASSYGGGGVTEAFF. For the CDR3, the DNA is TGTGCCAGCAGTTACGGGGGAGGAGGGGTCACTGAAGCTTTCTTT. The chain has TRBV6-5 and TRBJ1-1; TRBD1 might be the D (5 bases). This CDR3 contains 15 residues. Germline CDR1 is MNHEY and CDR2 is SVGAGI. Between the trimmed V and J ends, which lost 2 bases and 4 bases, there was a span of 14 bases.

V usage is TRBV20-1 and J usage is TRBJ2-7; no definite D call. The CDR3 totals 14 residues. Germline lookup yields CDR1 DFQATT and CDR2 SNEGSKA (reference sequence). Deletions cut 1 base from V and 3 bases from J, with 13 bases between. CDR3 sequence (DNA): TGCAGTGCTAGAGGGCTTTTTATTGGCTACGAGCAGTACTTC. Its translation: CSARGLFIGYEQYF.

The V and J genes are TRBV20-1 and TRBJ2-3; 9 bases line up with TRBD2. Germline values: CDR1 DFQATT, CDR2 SNEGSKA (reference sequence). CDR3 size: 15 residues. Germline trimming cut 0 bases from V and 7 bases from J; bases unmatched to any gene: 8. CDR3 bases: TGCAGTGCTAGAGATGGGCGGGGGGGGAGAAATACGCAGTATTTT. Translation: CSARDGRGGRNTQYF.

The chain combines TRBV2 with TRBJ2-1; possibly TRBD1 for D (6 bases). The V gene's germline CDR1 is SNHLY and CDR2 FYNNEI. The CDR3 totals 15 residues. Deletions cut 0 bases from V and 7 bases from J, with 13 bases between. The CDR3 sequence is CASSEAYRVLNEQFF. CDR3 nucleotide sequence: TGTGCCAGCAGTGAAGCGTACAGGGTATTAAATGAGCAGTTCTTC.

This clonotype showed up just a few times. The rearrangement joins TRBV27 to TRBJ2-7; 10 nucleotides match TRBD2. The CDR3 loop spans 14 amino acids. Germline trimming cut 5 bases from V and 6 bases from J; bases unmatched to any gene: 7. In germline, CDR1 is MNHEY, CDR2 SMNVEV (reference sequence). The CDR3 region is CASSPPAGGREQYF. CDR3 nucleotides: TGTGCCAGCAGTCCCCCAGCGGGGGGGCGCGAGCAGTACTTC.

This clonotype was counted between two and nine times. The genes are TRBV12-3 or TRBV12-4 and TRBJ1-1; unclear D gene. The CDR3 totals 14 residues. V lost 5 bases and J lost 1, with 11 bases in between. The CDR3, as DNA: TGTGCCAGCAGTCCTCGTGGAAGGAACACTGAAGCTTTCTTT. The encoded protein is CASSPRGRNTEAFF.

The V gene is TRBV5-1, the J gene TRBJ1-1; 7 bases fit TRBD1. This CDR3 has 14 residues. Germline CDR1 SGHRS, CDR2 YFSETQ. Trimming removed 6 bases from V and 6 bases from J; junction bases left unmatched: 11. The CDR3 sequence is CASNPTGEVAEAFF. The DNA for the CDR3 is TGCGCCAGCAACCCAACAGGGGAGGTGGCTGAAGCTTTCTTT.

A few counts support this clonotype. CDR3 region: CASRRQGVSSYNEQFF. The DNA of the CDR3 is TGTGCCAGCAGACGGCAGGGCGTAAGCTCCTACAATGAGCAGTTCTTC. This chain joins TRBV16 and TRBJ2-1, with D tentatively TRBD1 (5 bases). The CDR3 extends over 16 amino acids. Germline-derived CDR1 and CDR2 are KGHSY and FQNENV. V was shortened by 6 bases and J by 0 bases, with 15 bases between the two germline ends.